This paragraph reports one TCR beta chain. A few counts support this clonotype. Its antigen is not yet known. It has no much larger one-base neighbor in the sample; base qualities were not kept. The data were taken from a study of T cells after yellow fever vaccination (dated by TCRdb to between 2018 and 2021). About the study as a whole: The SMART-Seq v4 Ultra Low Input RNA kit was used to prepare libraries from fractions with low cell numbers. To track T-cell clones before and after primary and booster YFV17D yellow fever vaccination, bulk TCR alpha and beta repertoires were sequenced longitudinally. Two healthy male donors made up the cohort, one aged 18 to 30 years and the other aged 30 to 39 years. Blood samples were taken at several timepoints before and after primary and secondary immunization, and bulk PBMC replicates and cell subsets were isolated. Broader findings and caveats from the paper: The secondary T-cell response was found to be weaker but faster than the primary response, with a peak reached on day 5 rather than on day 15. Computational filtering was required because FACS-sorted repertoires could contain abundant contaminating clonotypes from the bulk population. A small share of clonotypes occurred in both CD4 and CD8 compartments, likely arising from convergent recombination. The study included only a couple of donors, which limits how far the findings can be generalized. Most clones expanded after primary vaccination were re-detected after the booster (96% of CD4 and around 86% of CD8), suggesting broad memory maintenance.

The CDR3 spans 13 residues, from the cysteine through the phenylalanine. Solely the CDR3 DNA is kept, with 39 bases framed from the first base. Cut back by 9 bases and 4 bases, the V and J ends lie 13 bases apart. CDR1 and CDR2 are read off the germline V gene as SNHLY and FYNNEI. Data came from an Illumina NovaSeq 6000. TCR cDNA was made using 5'RACE template switching, a step that added a universal primer site and unique molecular identifiers. cDNA synthesis was primed from both the TCR alpha and TCR beta constant segments. Library amplification involved two PCR steps, and the second step added sample barcodes and sequencing adapters. Libraries were sequenced on Illumina HiSeq 2500 (2x100 bp) or NovaSeq (2x150 bp). The authors' pipeline ran thus. MIGEC handled demultiplexing of reads and collapsing into UMI consensus sequences, while MiXCR performed V(D)J alignment. Using edgeR on replicate PBMC samples, clonotypes were called vaccine-responding if FDR was below 0.01 and the log2 fold change was above 5 up to day 15. Each bulk clonotype was labeled CD4 or CD8 based on which sequenced repertoire, CD4 or CD8, contained the clonotype at higher abundance. TCRdb's own reprocessing of the public reads used fastp at Q25 and MiXCR and kept productive beta chains. Rows are unified per CDR3 protein, each entry keeping the most common DNA and genes. The V and J calls come from TCRdb's annotation, not from the publication. Recorded for this sample are around 320,000 distinct CDR3 sequences; 9.5% to 12% of them occurred a single time. The ten largest clones add up to about 3.3% of the sample.

The label giving this sample's treatment or condition can be read as: live attenuated yellow fever vaccine strain. A standard Ficoll-Paque protocol was used to isolate PBMCs from peripheral blood. Dynabeads CD4 and CD8 positive selection kits were used to isolate CD4 and CD8 T-cell fractions. TriZol was used to extract RNA from bulk PBMCs, from CD4 and CD8 fractions, and from dextramer-positive and dextramer-negative fractions. The source material was CD4+ T cells sorted from PBMCs, sampled 45 days after the yellow fever booster vaccination. This TCR was sampled from a man aged 18 to 30 who received the YFV17D yellow fever vaccine. The chain is encoded by TRBV2 joined to TRBJ1-5, and perhaps TRBD1 as D gene, on 5 matching bases. The CDR3: CASRAKGNQPQHF. The bases read TGTGCCAGTCGGGCTAAGGGGAATCAGCCCCAGCATTTT.